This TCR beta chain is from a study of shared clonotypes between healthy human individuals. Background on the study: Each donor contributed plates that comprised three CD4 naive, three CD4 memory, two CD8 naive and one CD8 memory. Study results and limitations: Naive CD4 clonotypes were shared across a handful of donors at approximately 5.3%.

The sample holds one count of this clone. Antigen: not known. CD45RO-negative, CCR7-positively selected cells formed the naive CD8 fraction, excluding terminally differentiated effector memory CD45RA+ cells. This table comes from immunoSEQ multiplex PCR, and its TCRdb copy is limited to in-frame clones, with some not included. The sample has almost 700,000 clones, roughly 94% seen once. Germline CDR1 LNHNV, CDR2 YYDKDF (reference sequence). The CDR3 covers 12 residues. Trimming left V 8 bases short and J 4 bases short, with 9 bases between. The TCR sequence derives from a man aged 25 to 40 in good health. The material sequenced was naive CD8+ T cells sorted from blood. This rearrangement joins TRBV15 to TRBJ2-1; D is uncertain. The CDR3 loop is CATASEYNEQFF. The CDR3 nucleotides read TGTGCCACCGCTTCCGAGTACAATGAGCAGTTCTTC.